These T cell receptor beta chains were read from a single sample in a study of CD8 T cells in ankylosing spondylitis. A single record per CDR3 protein comes from TCRdb applying MiXCR to the 5' RACE reads. The table records 350,000 to 550,000 distinct CDR3 sequences, 25% to 30% of them present only once. Material: blood, either unsorted or a sorted T cell fraction (not recorded which). The receptors here all came from a male donor with ankylosing spondylitis. The conserved cysteine and the conserved F or W are not part of the CDR3 here. The order of the fields is D gene, V gene, CDR3 protein. A D gene is named only where the DNA matches it firmly.

- | TRBV20-1 | SASWGNPGGTDTQY
TRBD2 | TRBV7-6 | ASSLAHGLGRVTDTQY
TRBD1 | TRBV29-1 | RIRDSNPQSSYNSPLH
- | TRBV29-1 | SVGTTAGETEAF
- | TRBV5-1 | ASSLGLVYSYEQY
- | TRBV28 | ASSLSQEPNEQF
TRBD1 | TRBV6-5 | ASSYSGQGANTGELF
- | TRBV9 | ASSVGGLAPTYNEQF
- | TRBV12-3/TRBV12-4 | ASSLRPVRAQH
- | TRBV24-1 | ATSAPGRIKGETQY
TRBD2 | TRBV7-2 | ASSHSVAGAYEQY
- | TRBV30 | AWSRTANTGELF
TRBD2 | TRBV11-3 | ASSSHSRLAGEEENTGELF
- | TRBV28 | ASHTGRRDNEQF
TRBD1 | TRBV6-2/TRBV6-3 | ASNEPGQVNNEQF
- | TRBV4-2 | ASSLEGSKDGNTIY